A single sample gave rise to the 25 T cell receptor beta chains below, sequenced in a study of somatic mutations in cytotoxic T cells in rheumatoid arthritis. The protocol was immunoSEQ multiplex PCR, while the TCRdb copy is restricted to in-frame clones and leaves out a portion. The sample has about 17,000 clones, around 70% seen once; the top ten hold less than 6%. The specimen sequenced was CD8+ T cells sorted from blood. All receptors come from a man in his sixties in good health.

The V gene is TRBV6-5, the J gene TRBJ2-7, with TRBD1 identical over 7 bases. The CDR3 length is 14 residues. The V gene's germline CDR1 is MNHEY and CDR2 SVGAGI. Losses at the gene ends were 5 bases for V and 0 bases for J; bases not matched to a gene: 4. The DNA for the CDR3 is TGTGCCAGCAGTCCGACAGGGAGCTCCTACGAGCAGTACTTC. The encoded protein is CASSPTGSSYEQYF.

This clone was seen more than once but under ten times. The chain is built from TRBV9 and TRBJ1-1; TRBD1 is a possible D gene (5 bases). Germline loops: CDR1 SGDLS, CDR2 YYNGEE. CDR3 length: 15 residues. V dropped 0 bases and J dropped 0 bases, with 9 bases sitting between them. The CDR3 reads CASSVEGNMNTEAFF. The DNA for the CDR3 is TGTGCCAGCAGCGTAGAGGGGAACATGAACACTGAAGCTTTCTTT.

This chain uses TRBV6-5 with TRBJ1-2, with 7 bases aligning to TRBD1. The CDR3 length is 15 residues. From germline, CDR1 is MNHEY and CDR2 SVGAGI. J lost 4 bases, V lost 4 bases, and 9 bases had no gene match. The CDR3 DNA reads as TGTGCCAGCAGTTCGACCCACAGGGGAAGCTATGGCTACACCTTC. Amino acid sequence: CASSSTHRGSYGYTF.

This clone was detected only once. V usage is TRBV20-1 and J usage is TRBJ1-1; D possibly corresponds to TRBD1 (6 bases). Germline assignment: CDR1 DFQATT and CDR2 SNEGSKA (reference sequence). The CDR3 sequence is 11 residues long. V lost 0 bases, J lost 8 bases, and 7 bases lay in between. The CDR3 reads CSAREGAEAFF. The CDR3 coding sequence is TGCAGTGCTAGAGAGGGGGCGGAAGCTTTCTTT.

The J gene is TRBJ1-1, the V gene TRBV13; 7 bases align to TRBD1. The trim removed 5 bases at V and 4 bases at J, leaving 13 bases unmatched. The CDR3 has 16 residues. Germline V CDR1 and CDR2: PRHDT, FYEKMQ (reference sequence). CDR3 residues: CASSATGTDLGTEAFF. The CDR3 nucleotides read TGTGCCAGCAGCGCAACCGGGACAGATTTGGGCACTGAAGCTTTCTTT.

The chain links TRBV7-9 to TRBJ2-2; a possible D gene is TRBD1 (6 bases). Germline CDR1 is SEHNR and CDR2 is FQNEAQ (reference sequence). V gave up 5 bases and J gave up 4 bases, with 11 bases separating them. This CDR3 has 14 amino acids. CDR3 coding DNA: TGTGCCAGCAGCCCGGGACAACTCACCGGGGAGCTGTTTTTT. Its protein product is CASSPGQLTGELFF. The variable domain in full, with the rest retrieved from reference TRBV7-9 and TRBJ2-2, is DTGVSQNPRHKITKRGQNVTFRCDPISEHNRLYWYRQTLGQGPEFLTYFQNEAQLEKSRLLSDRFSAERPKGSFSTLEIQRTEQGDSAMYLCASSPGQLTGELFFGEGSRLTVL.

The V and J genes are TRBV11-2 and TRBJ2-1, with 12 bases fitting TRBD2. Germline V gene data show CDR1 as SGHAT and CDR2 as FQNNGV. Unmatched junction bases numbered 3, after V lost 5 bases and J lost 4 bases. There are 15 residues in the CDR3. The CDR3 DNA is TGTGCCAGCAGCCCCACTAGCGGGGGGTACAATGAGCAGTTCTTC. This codes for CASSPTSGGYNEQFF.

In DNA, the CDR3 is TGTGCCAGCAGCAACATCAATGAGCAGTTCTTC. Its translation is CASSNINEQFF. V gene TRBV5-6 combines with J gene TRBJ2-1; D call uncertain. This CDR3 region has 11 residues. Germline V gene data show CDR1 as SGHDT and CDR2 as YYEEEE. With 4 bases removed from V and 6 bases from J, the gap between germline ends came to 5 bases.

The CDR3 spells CASSLVGVDGYTF. The CDR3 nucleotides are TGTGCCAGCAGCTTAGTAGGGGTCGATGGCTACACCTTC. This chain connects TRBV13 to TRBJ1-2, with D tentatively TRBD1 (5 bases). The V gene lost 1 base and the J gene lost 6 bases, with 9 bases spanning the gap. This CDR3 has 13 residues. Per germline, CDR1 PRHDT and CDR2 FYEKMQ (reference sequence).

The chain uses TRBV27 and TRBJ1-2; 9 positions agree with TRBD1. Germline trimming cut 3 bases from V and 0 bases from J; bases unmatched to any gene: 5. Germline loops: CDR1 MNHEY, CDR2 SMNVEV (reference sequence). This CDR3 contains 16 residues. The CDR3 protein is CASSFTGGRANYGYTF. In DNA form, the CDR3 reads TGTGCCAGCAGTTTTACAGGGGGCCGGGCTAACTATGGCTACACCTTC.

The J gene is TRBJ2-7, the V gene TRBV7-3; 8 bases line up with TRBD2. The V and J ends lost 5 bases and 5 bases, in that order; junction bases with no gene match: 11. Germline-derived CDR1 and CDR2 are SGHTA and FQGTGA. The CDR3 is 15 residues long. The DNA for the CDR3 is TGTGCCAGCAGCCCATCGGGGGGGGCCCTCGACGAGCAGTACTTC. Protein product: CASSPSGGALDEQYF.

The chain couples TRBV19 to TRBJ2-3; D gene ambiguous. V was clipped by 4 bases and J by 4 bases, with 9 bases between them. The germline gives CDR1 LNHDA, CDR2 SQIVND (reference sequence). CDR3 size: 13 residues. The CDR3 nucleotides are TGTGCCAGTAGTAACAGTTGGGCAGATACGCAGTATTTT. This encodes CASSNSWADTQYF. Complete variable domain (other parts from reference TRBV19 and TRBJ2-3): DGGITQSPKYLFRKEGQNVTLSCEQNLNHDAMYWYRQDPGQGLRLIYYSQIVNDFQKGDIAEGYSVSREKKESFPLTVTSAQKNPTAFYLCASSNSWADTQYFGPGTRLTVL.

The V call is TRBV27, the J call TRBJ1-3; D is possibly TRBD1 (6 bases). V lost 5 bases and J lost 0, with 14 bases in between. CDR3 length: 16 amino acids. Germline V lookup: CDR1 MNHEY, CDR2 SMNVEV (reference sequence). CDR3 coding DNA: TGTGCCAGCAGTCCCGGACAGACTTACTCTGGAAACACCATATATTTT. Translation: CASSPGQTYSGNTIYF.

Concerning this clone itself: The same CDR3 also results from other DNA sequences found in this sample. This rearrangement joins TRBV5-6 to TRBJ2-3; tentative D call: TRBD1 (6 bases). The germline CDR1 and CDR2 sequences are SGHDT and YYEEEE. This CDR3 is 14 amino acids long. V lost 5 bases and J 5 bases, leaving 15 bases between the germline ends. The DNA of the CDR3 is TGTGCCAGCAGATCAGGGTTAGGGGGAGATACGCAGTATTTT. This gives the protein CASRSGLGGDTQYF.

This clone has a single count. The chain recombines TRBV7-8 with TRBJ2-3, with D perhaps matching TRBD2 (5 bases). The CDR3 is 16 amino acids. Germline values: CDR1 SGHVS, CDR2 FQNEAQ. V was shortened by 5 bases and J by 1 base, with 16 bases between the two germline ends. The CDR3 DNA is TGTGCCAGCAGCGAGATCGGGTGGCGGGGCACAGATACGCAGTATTTT. The encoded protein is CASSEIGWRGTDTQYF. The variable domain in full, with the rest retrieved from reference TRBV7-8 and TRBJ2-3, is GAGVSQSPRYKVAKRGQDVALRCDPISGHVSLFWYQQALGQGPEFLTYFQNEAQLDKSGLPSDRFFAERPEGSVSTLKIQRTQQEDSAVYLCASSEIGWRGTDTQYFGPGTRLTVL.

V and J are TRBV14 and TRBJ2-2, with TRBD2 as a possible D gene (7 bases). Germline V CDR1 and CDR2: SGHDN, FVKESK. Trimming pared 4 bases from V and 0 bases from J, leaving 12 bases between. The CDR3 runs to 16 residues. CDR3 residues: CASSPGGTANTGELFF. The CDR3 nucleotides read TGTGCCAGCAGCCCGGGGGGCACAGCGAACACCGGGGAGCTGTTTTTT.

This chain joins TRBV5-4 and TRBJ1-1; D perhaps matches TRBD1 (5 bases). CDR1 and CDR2 from the germline V gene are SGHNT and YYREEE (reference sequence). This CDR3 has 17 residues. Between the trimmed V and J ends, which lost 4 bases and 0 bases, there was a span of 19 bases. The CDR3 is CASSKTAYRTLNTEAFF. CDR3 in DNA: TGTGCCAGCAGCAAAACGGCGTATCGGACACTGAACACTGAAGCTTTCTTT.

The genes are TRBV30 and TRBJ2-2, with 8 bases fitting TRBD1. J was trimmed by 3 bases and V by 1 base; bases with no gene match: 4. The V gene's germline CDR1 is GTSNPN and CDR2 SVGIG (reference sequence). There are 15 residues in the CDR3. This CDR3 reads CAWSAGTGDTGELFF. CDR3 bases: TGTGCCTGGAGTGCAGGGACAGGCGACACCGGGGAGCTGTTTTTT.

A remark on this clone: The junction does not match germline at one end; this may be a read error. This chain connects TRBV5-5 to TRBJ1-2; maybe TRBD1 (6 bases). The CDR3 is 15 amino acids. Per the germline V gene, CDR1 is SGHKS and CDR2 is YYEKEE (reference sequence). CDR3 DNA sequence: TGCGCCAGCAGCCAACCCGCCGGGACAAAGATTAGCTACACCTTC. Amino acids: CASSQPAGTKISYTF. The variable domain in full, completed from reference TRBV5-5 and TRBJ1-2, reads DAGVTQSPTHLIKTRGQQVTLRCSPISGHKSVSWYQQVLGQGPQFIFQYYEKEERGRGNFPDRFSARQFPNYSSELNVNALLLGDSALYLCASSQPAGTKISYTFGSGTRLTVV.

This clone was seen only a few times. The gene calls are TRBV29-1 and TRBJ1-2; D possibly corresponds to TRBD1 (5 bases). Looked up from germline, CDR1 is SQVTM and CDR2 is ANQGSEA. The CDR3 contains 12 residues. The V end lost 4 bases, the J end lost 5 bases, and 11 bases lay between the germline ends. The CDR3 is CSVGAGTYGYTF. The CDR3 bases are TGCAGCGTTGGGGCAGGGACTTATGGCTACACCTTC.

The rearrangement uses TRBV7-2 and TRBJ2-4, with D perhaps TRBD2 (5 bases). This CDR3 has 11 amino acids. Germline V gives CDR1 SGHTA, CDR2 FQGNSA. The V gene lost 3 bases and the J gene lost 9 bases, with 6 bases spanning the gap. CDR3 in amino acids: CASSFGGIQYF. The CDR3 region has the DNA TGTGCCAGCAGCTTTGGAGGCATTCAGTACTTC.

The J gene is TRBJ2-1, the V gene TRBV7-6, with 8 nucleotides matching TRBD1. Germline V gene sequence: CDR1 SGHVS, CDR2 FNYEAQ. Trimming removed 5 bases from V and 10 bases from J; junction bases left unmatched: 1. There are 11 residues in the CDR3. Here the CDR3 reads CASSGTGEQFF. The CDR3 DNA reads as TGTGCCAGCAGCGGGACAGGCGAGCAGTTCTTC.

The chain joins TRBV5-8 to TRBJ2-1; 9 positions match TRBD1. The trim removed 4 bases at V and 5 bases at J, leaving 7 bases unmatched. Looked up from germline, CDR1 is SGHTS and CDR2 is YDEGEE. CDR3 size: 15 residues. For the CDR3, the DNA is TGTGCCAGCAGCACCGGGACAGGGTCGGACAATGAGCAGTTCTTC. Protein: CASSTGTGSDNEQFF.

The chain carries TRBV5-1 and TRBJ2-1; maybe TRBD2 (5 bases). Germline V gene sequence: CDR1 SGHRS, CDR2 YFSETQ. The CDR3 length is 16 residues. V lost 0 bases and J 0 bases, leaving 10 bases between the germline ends. For the CDR3, the DNA is TGCGCCAGCAGCTTGGCTGACTATAGCTCCTACAATGAGCAGTTCTTC. This encodes CASSLADYSSYNEQFF.

The CDR3 sequence is CASRLSKGGPLYNEQFF. CDR3 bases: TGTGCCAGCAGGCTATCTAAGGGAGGCCCTCTGTACAATGAGCAGTTCTTC. V and J are TRBV27 and TRBJ2-1; possible D gene TRBD2, 6 bases. V shed 6 bases and J shed 4 bases, with 22 bases lying between them. Germline V gene data show CDR1 as MNHEY and CDR2 as SMNVEV (reference sequence). The CDR3 runs 17 residues.